Included here is one T cell receptor beta chain sequence, with context. The CDR3 is 13 residues long. Trimming stripped 5 bases from V and 4 bases from J, with 15 bases between. Per the germline V gene, CDR1 is SQVTM and CDR2 is ANQGSEA. This sample stems from a study of cytomegalovirus exposure and HLA in healthy donors. PCR used 60 Vbeta primers and 13 Jbeta primers. Only in-frame clones appear in the TCRdb table, and some are missing; sequencing was by immunoSEQ multiplex PCR. The table records 100,000 or so clones, approximately 87% of them present only once. This sequence joins TRBV29-1 and TRBJ2-7; TRBD1 is a possible D gene (5 bases). The receptor was derived from a man aged 40-50 years in good health and CMV-seronegative. The material sequenced was PBMCs. For the CDR3, the DNA is TGCAGCGTTACCCTTGGCAGGGCTTACGAGCAGTACTTC. Translating it yields CSVTLGRAYEQYF.